Listed below are T cell receptor beta chains from one sample, sequenced in a study of blood T cell repertoires in COVID-19. The protocol was immunoSEQ multiplex PCR, while the TCRdb copy is restricted to in-frame clones and leaves out a portion. The table has 23,000 or so clones, around 89% seen once. Sequenced material: peripheral blood. The receptors come from a man between 65 and 79 years old with acute or convalescent COVID-19. Each CDR3 is given with its conserved first and last residue. D genes are given only for firm matches. Not all rows give a size; the values are once, few, many and, for expanded clones, a class.

large TRBJ2-5 TRBV10-1 10 . TGCGCCAGCAGCGGGGAGACCCAGTACTTC CASSGETQYF
. TRBJ2-5 TRBV11-2 16 TRBD2 TGTGCCAGCAGCTTACGCGGGAGGGCCCCGGAGGAGACCCAGTACTTC CASSLRGRAPEETQYF
. TRBJ2-1 TRBV7-9 15 TRBD1 TGTGCCAGCAGCCCTATGACAGGGGAGACCGATGAGCAGTTCTTC CASSPMTGETDEQFF
. TRBJ1-4 TRBV4-1 17 . TGCGCCAGCAGCCAAGACACAGGGACGTCAACTAATGAAAAACTGTTTTTT CASSQDTGTSTNEKLFF
once TRBJ1-3 TRBV4-1 15 . TGCGCCAGCAGCCAAGGACAGAGCTCTGGAAACACCATATATTTT CASSQGQSSGNTIYF
. TRBJ2-1 TRBV10-1 13 TRBD2 TGCGCCAGCAGTGAGGGCTGGGGGGGTGAGCAGTTCTTC CASSEGWGGEQFF
. TRBJ1-5 TRBV25-1 14 . TGTGCCAGCAGTGAATTTTCGGTGAATCAGCCCCAGCATTTT CASSEFSVNQPQHF
. TRBJ1-2 TRBV15 14 . TGTGCCACCAGCAGACGGCAAACAGGGATTGGCTACACCTTC CATSRRQTGIGYTF
. TRBJ2-7 TRBV18 15 . TGTGCCAGCTCACCTGTAAATCGCGCTAATTACGAGCAGTACTTC CASSPVNRANYEQYF
. TRBJ1-1 TRBV18 15 . TGTGCCAGCTCATCGCTTTCCCAGGAGAACACTGAAGCTTTCTTT CASSSLSQENTEAFF
. TRBJ1-2 TRBV19 15 TRBD1 TGTGCCAGTAGTGCTGGGACAGGGAACCAACATGGCTACACCTTC CASSAGTGNQHGYTF
once TRBJ2-7 TRBV28 14 TRBD1 TGTGCCAGCAGACCGGGACAGGCAATCTACGAGCAGTACTTC CASRPGQAIYEQYF
. TRBJ1-5 TRBV19 17 TRBD1 TGTGCCAGTAGTACTAAACCCGGGACAGGGCTCGGTCAGCCCCAGCATTTT CASSTKPGTGLGQPQHF
. TRBJ2-3 TRBV7-3 15 . TGTGCCAGCAGCTTAGGGACTCCAGGCACAGATACGCAGTATTTT CASSLGTPGTDTQYF
. TRBJ2-1 TRBV27 15 TRBD2 TGTGCCAGCAGTACTAGCTGGGGGGGTTACAATGAGCAGTTCTTC CASSTSWGGYNEQFF
. TRBJ1-2 TRBV9 12 . TGTGCCAGCAGTGCAGGGTTCTATGGCTACACCTTC CASSAGFYGYTF
. TRBJ2-3 TRBV3-1/TRBV3-2 13 TRBD1 TGTGCCAGCAGTGCAGGGGGAGCAGATACGCAGTATTTT CASSAGGADTQYF
. TRBJ2-6 TRBV5-1 17 TRBD1 TGCGCCAGCAGTCGCGACAGGGGAGGCTCTGGGGCCAACGTCCTGACTTTC CASSRDRGGSGANVLTF
. TRBJ2-7 TRBV28 16 TRBD1 TGTGCCAGCAGTTCAGTCTCCGGGACAGGCTGGAACGAGCAGTACTTC CASSSVSGTGWNEQYF
. TRBJ2-7 TRBV7-2 15 TRBD1 TGTGCCAGCAGCAGCCGACAGGGGAGCTCCTACGAGCAGTACTTC CASSSRQGSSYEQYF